The 32 T cell receptor beta chains below come from one sample, sequenced in a study of Tregs in tolerant kidney transplant recipients. TCRdb keeps only in-frame clones here, not all; method: immunoSEQ multiplex PCR. The data contain around 50,000 clones, about four fifths of them seen just once; the ten biggest clones take up about 5%. The sample was CD4+ T cells from blood. These receptors were collected from a human donor in good health.

This chain uses TRBV7-9 with TRBJ2-3, with TRBD2 identical over 8 bases. Germline V gives CDR1 SEHNR, CDR2 FQNEAQ (reference sequence). The CDR3 sequence is 16 residues long. After removal of 2 bases from V and 0 bases from J, the junction contained 4 bases not matched to a gene. The CDR3 DNA reads TGTGCCAGCAGCTTACGAGGCGGGGGGAGCACAGATACGCAGTATTTT. As protein: CASSLRGGGSTDTQYF.

The V gene is TRBV10-3, the J gene TRBJ2-7; D is tentatively TRBD1 or TRBD2 (5 bases each). CDR3 length equals 13 residues. The V end was cut by 6 bases, the J end by 3 bases, with 12 bases between. Per germline, CDR1 ENHRY and CDR2 SYGVKD. The CDR3 protein is CAISRDQLYEQYF. Written as DNA, the CDR3 is TGTGCCATCAGCCGGGACCAACTCTACGAGCAGTACTTC.

The rearrangement links TRBV11-3 to TRBJ2-1, with D perhaps matching TRBD1 or TRBD2 (5 bases each). CDR1 SGHNT and CDR2 YENEEA come from the germline V gene. With 2 bases removed from V and 4 bases from J, the gap between germline ends came to 12 bases. The CDR3 spans 15 residues. DNA for the CDR3: TGTGCCAGCAGCTTACCGGGACGAGCATACAATGAGCAGTTCTTC. It yields the protein CASSLPGRAYNEQFF.

In its sample, this clone was seen a few times. The gene calls are TRBV7-2 and TRBJ2-7; TRBD2 agrees at 12 bases. J gave up 2 bases and V 3 bases, and 5 bases lay outside the gene matches. The CDR3 is 16 amino acids. The germline CDR1 and CDR2 sequences are SGHTA and FQGNSA. The CDR3 here is CASSFTSGGPPYEQYF. CDR3 DNA sequence: TGTGCCAGCAGCTTCACTAGCGGGGGGCCACCCTACGAGCAGTACTTC.

This clone was counted between two and nine times. The gene calls are TRBV5-1 and TRBJ1-3; the D is unclear. From germline, CDR1 is SGHRS and CDR2 YFSETQ. CDR3 length: 14 residues. Trimming took off 5 bases at V and 0 bases at J, with 9 bases between the two ends. In DNA, the CDR3 is TGCGCCAGCAGTGAGGGTCGCTCTGGAAACACCATATATTTT. Its protein is CASSEGRSGNTIYF. The full variable domain, with the rest looked up from reference TRBV5-1 and TRBJ1-3, is KAGVTQTPRYLIKTRGQQVTLSCSPISGHRSVSWYQQTPGQGLQFLFEYFSETQRNKGNFPGRFSGRQFSNSRSEMNVSTLELGDSALYLCASSEGRSGNTIYFGEGSWLTVV.

J is TRBJ2-1 and V is TRBV4-1, with no clear D. The CDR3 has 16 residues. Germline V gene data show CDR1 as MGHRA and CDR2 as YSYEKL. Trimming took off 0 bases at V and 5 bases at J, with 14 bases between the two ends. DNA of the CDR3: TGCGCCAGCAGCCAAGATGAGGTTTTTTTAAACAATGAGCAGTTCTTC. Its protein is CASSQDEVFLNNEQFF.

This rearrangement joins TRBV11-1 to TRBJ2-1; D uncertain. The V gene's germline CDR1 is SGHAT and CDR2 FQDESV (reference sequence). The CDR3 loop spans 12 amino acids. V was trimmed by 5 bases and J by 7 bases, leaving 9 bases between them. Here the CDR3 DNA reads TGTGCCAGCAGCCCAAATAGGAATGAGCAGTTCTTC. This gives the protein CASSPNRNEQFF.

The chain uses TRBV5-6 and TRBJ2-5; D remains unclear. Per germline, CDR1 SGHDT and CDR2 YYEEEE. The CDR3 is 12 amino acids. V lost 1 base and J 4 bases, leaving 5 bases between the germline ends. CDR3 sequence: CASSLNGETQYF. CDR3 sequence (DNA): TGTGCCAGCAGCTTGAACGGAGAGACCCAGTACTTC.

This clone was detected once. The V call is TRBV23-1, the J call TRBJ1-5; tentative D call: TRBD1 (6 bases). TRBV23-1 qualifies as an ORF whose function is uncertain. V lost 11 bases and J 0 bases, leaving 26 bases between the germline ends. There are 18 residues in the CDR3. CDR3 DNA sequence: TGCGCCCGCCGGTTGAAGGCCCAAAGGGGGTATAGCAATCAGCCCCAGCATTTT. This sequence encodes CARRLKAQRGYSNQPQHF.

The chain uses TRBV11-2 and TRBJ2-7; 7 bases match TRBD1. V trimming: 7 bases; J trimming: 6 bases; junction bases outside the gene matches: 18. CDR3 length: 16 amino acids. Germline values: CDR1 SGHAT, CDR2 FQNNGV. CDR3: CASTVFGTALRGEQYF. The CDR3 region has the DNA TGTGCCAGCACCGTCTTTGGGACAGCCCTTCGCGGCGAGCAGTACTTC.

The chain carries TRBV9 and TRBJ2-3; D is unresolved. Trimming pared 6 bases from V and 1 base from J, leaving 24 bases between. In germline, CDR1 is SGDLS, CDR2 YYNGEE. The CDR3 runs 18 residues. Here the CDR3 reads CASTPDEQRIGGTDTQYF. CDR3 coding DNA: TGTGCCAGCACCCCGGACGAGCAAAGAATCGGAGGCACAGATACGCAGTATTTT.

The chain carries TRBV28 and TRBJ2-7; possibly TRBD1 for D (6 bases). The CDR3 extends over 13 amino acids. The germline CDR1 and CDR2 sequences are MDHEN and SYDVKM. V lost 4 bases and J 0 bases, leaving 7 bases between the germline ends. As DNA, the CDR3 is TGTGCCAGCAGTTGGGGACACTCCTACGAGCAGTACTTC. This encodes CASSWGHSYEQYF.

The genes are TRBV7-2 and TRBJ2-3; possibly TRBD1 for D (5 bases). The CDR3 runs 17 residues. From germline, CDR1 is SGHTA and CDR2 FQGNSA. V lost 0 bases and J lost 4, with 17 bases in between. The CDR3 here is CASSLARTSPRPDTQYF. CDR3 DNA sequence: TGTGCCAGCAGCTTAGCCCGGACATCCCCTCGGCCAGATACGCAGTATTTT.

The chain combines TRBV19 with TRBJ2-3; 8 bases agree with TRBD2. Looked up from germline, CDR1 is LNHDA and CDR2 is SQIVND (reference sequence). V was clipped by 3 bases and J by 4 bases; unmatched bases: 0. This CDR3 contains 13 residues. CDR3 nucleotides: TGTGCCAGTAGTATCGGGGGGGCAGATACGCAGTATTTT. This encodes CASSIGGADTQYF.

The genes are TRBV7-9 and TRBJ2-3; the D gene is possibly TRBD2 (5 bases). V lost 5 bases and J lost 3, with 18 bases in between. The CDR3 covers 16 residues. CDR1 is SEHNR, CDR2 FQNEAQ, per germline (reference sequence). CDR3 coding DNA: TGTGCCAGCAGCCCCCGCCTGCGGGTAGCTACAGATACGCAGTATTTT. This codes for CASSPRLRVATDTQYF.

The chain uses TRBV6-1 and TRBJ1-1, with a weak D call TRBD1 (5 bases). V lost 5 bases, J lost 5 bases, and 12 bases lay in between. Germline V gene sequence: CDR1 MNHNS, CDR2 SASEGT. The CDR3 contains 13 residues. The CDR3 sequence: CASSLGPGTEAFF. CDR3 DNA: TGTGCCAGCAGTTTGGGACCGGGAACTGAAGCTTTCTTT.

This clone was recorded once. V gene TRBV11-2 combines with J gene TRBJ2-7; D perhaps matches TRBD2 (7 bases). V was cut by 3 bases and J by 7 bases, with 28 bases left in between. The germline gives CDR1 SGHAT, CDR2 FQNNGV. This CDR3 is built from 18 residues. The CDR3 is CASSFGGPVASGLREQYF. CDR3 bases: TGTGCCAGCAGCTTCGGGGGGCCGGTAGCTAGCGGCCTTAGGGAGCAGTACTTC.

The V call is TRBV5-1, the J call TRBJ2-5; 12 positions agree with TRBD2. The CDR3 spans 16 residues. The V segment lost 2 bases and the J segment 4 bases; nucleotides outside the gene matches: 6. The V gene's germline CDR1 is SGHRS and CDR2 YFSETQ. The CDR3 DNA is TGCGCCAGCAGCTTTCTAGCGGGGGGGAAAGGAGAGACCCAGTACTTC. It is translated as CASSFLAGGKGETQYF.

The V call is TRBV30, the J call TRBJ2-7; 8 bases fit TRBD2. Losses at the gene ends were 3 bases for V and 3 bases for J; bases not matched to a gene: 10. The V gene's germline CDR1 is GTSNPN and CDR2 SVGIG (reference sequence). This CDR3 has 15 amino acids. The CDR3 DNA follows: TGTGCCTGGAGCCATCGGACTAGCTATTACTACGAGCAGTACTTC. This encodes CAWSHRTSYYYEQYF.

This clone came up once. The chain employs TRBV11-2 and TRBJ2-1, with 14 nucleotides matching TRBD2. The CDR3 covers 18 residues. CDR1 is SGHAT and CDR2 is FQNNGV in the germline V gene. V shed 5 bases, J shed 6 bases, and the junction held 12 bases outside the gene matches. CDR3 sequence: CASSSERTSGRPGNEQFF. CDR3 nucleotide sequence: TGTGCCAGCAGCAGCGAGAGGACTAGCGGGAGGCCGGGCAATGAGCAGTTCTTC.

The V and J genes are TRBV2 and TRBJ1-5; maybe TRBD1 (5 bases). Germline V gene lookup returns CDR1 SNHLY and CDR2 FYNNEI. This CDR3 has 15 amino acids. The germline V and J ends were trimmed by 6 bases and 5 bases, with 17 bases remaining between them. CDR3 residues: CASRDLGGVDQPQHF. The DNA of the CDR3 is TGTGCCAGCAGGGACCTAGGAGGGGTGGATCAGCCCCAGCATTTT.

The chain recombines TRBV19 with TRBJ2-3; TRBD2 matches at 8 bases. The V segment lost 4 bases and the J segment 0 bases; nucleotides outside the gene matches: 3. From germline, CDR1 is LNHDA and CDR2 SQIVND (reference sequence). The CDR3 is 15 residues long. Written as DNA, the CDR3 is TGTGCCAGTAGTAATAGCGGGGCTAGCACAGATACGCAGTATTTT. Protein product: CASSNSGASTDTQYF.

This chain links TRBV30 with TRBJ2-3; tentative D call: TRBD2 (7 bases). From germline, CDR1 is GTSNPN and CDR2 SVGIG (reference sequence). Trimming removed 5 bases from V and 6 bases from J, with 15 bases in between. The CDR3 runs to 13 residues. CDR3 DNA sequence: TGTGCCTGGGAGGGGGGGATCAGCGATACGCAGTATTTT. Protein product: CAWEGGISDTQYF.

The rearrangement joins TRBV11-3 to TRBJ1-2; D not resolved. CDR1 and CDR2 from the germline V gene are SGHNT and YENEEA. The CDR3 is 13 amino acids. The germline V and J ends were trimmed by 0 bases and 6 bases, with 8 bases remaining between them. CDR3 amino acids: CASSLDSKHGYTF. The CDR3 DNA sequence: TGTGCCAGCAGCTTAGACAGTAAGCATGGCTACACCTTC.

This CDR3 is CASSLQQNTEAFF. The CDR3 DNA sequence: TGTGCCAGCAGCCTGCAGCAAAACACTGAAGCTTTCTTT. This sequence joins TRBV7-3 and TRBJ1-1; no firm D call. V was shortened by 5 bases and J by 2 bases, with 9 bases between the two germline ends. Germline V gene lookup returns CDR1 SGHTA and CDR2 FQGTGA. This CDR3 has 13 residues.

The V call is TRBV5-1, the J call TRBJ1-1; D not certain. Germline V gives CDR1 SGHRS, CDR2 YFSETQ. This CDR3 is built from 14 residues. Trimming left V 2 bases short and J 7 bases short, with 15 bases between. The CDR3 region is CASSLGGAMVEAFF. The DNA of the CDR3 is TGCGCCAGCAGCTTAGGTGGTGCGATGGTTGAAGCTTTCTTT.

In regard to this clone: Other DNA sequences in this sample translate to the same CDR3. The rearrangement joins TRBV14 to TRBJ2-5; D possibly corresponds to TRBD2 (5 bases). CDR1 SGHDN and CDR2 FVKESK come from the germline V gene. V dropped 5 bases and J dropped 7 bases, with 8 bases sitting between them. There are 11 residues in the CDR3. CDR3 loop: CASSTRGTQYF. Written as DNA, the CDR3 is TGTGCCAGCAGCACCCGGGGGACCCAGTACTTC.

This clone has just a few counts. The gene calls are TRBV7-3 and TRBJ1-6; TRBD1 aligns across 9 bases. The germline V gene has CDR1 SGHTA and CDR2 FQGTGA. The CDR3 is 14 residues long. Trimming took 0 bases from V and 14 from J; bases not matched to a gene: 5. As DNA, the CDR3 is TGTGCCAGCAGCTTAACTTCGGGACAGGGTACCCTCCACTTT. Translated, it gives CASSLTSGQGTLHF.

CDR3 residues: CASWAFDEQFF. CDR3 nucleotide sequence: TGCGCCAGCTGGGCGTTCGATGAGCAGTTCTTC. The chain uses TRBV4-1 and TRBJ2-1, with no clear D. The CDR3 spans 11 residues. V dropped 8 bases and J dropped 8 bases, with 10 bases sitting between them. Germline-derived CDR1 and CDR2 are MGHRA and YSYEKL.

The CDR3 DNA is TGTGCCAGCGTAGCTGGATCAGTGGCCTCCTACGAGCAGTACTTC. Translating it yields CASVAGSVASYEQYF. The V and J genes are TRBV21-1 and TRBJ2-7; the table's D call of TRBD2 was not tested on the DNA. TRBV21-1 is a known pseudogene. The length of the CDR3 is 15 residues.

The J gene is TRBJ2-5, the V gene TRBV4-3; TRBD2 might be the D (7 bases). Germline values: CDR1 LGHNA, CDR2 YSLEER. V dropped 1 base and J dropped 6 bases, with 18 bases sitting between them. The CDR3 runs to 16 residues. CDR3 loop: CASSQALGGGGQTQYF. The CDR3 coding sequence is TGCGCCAGCAGCCAAGCTTTGGGAGGGGGAGGTCAGACCCAGTACTTC.

The count of this clone is one. The chain joins TRBV9 to TRBJ2-3; no firm D call. This CDR3 is built from 15 residues. V was shortened by 1 base and J by 2 bases, with 11 bases between the two germline ends. The V gene's germline CDR1 is SGDLS and CDR2 YYNGEE. The CDR3 here is CASSVSSPYTDTQYF. The CDR3 DNA follows: TGTGCCAGCAGCGTAAGCTCCCCCTACACAGATACGCAGTATTTT.